Following are 17 T cell receptor beta chains from one sample sequenced in a study of blood T cell repertoires in COVID-19. Measured with immunoSEQ multiplex PCR; TCRdb has only the in-frame clones, and not every one. The data show just under 150,000 clones, with around 90% seen just once and about 1.5% held by the top ten. Material: peripheral blood. Source of these receptors: a human donor in a cohort sampled during active COVID-19.

The chain is built from TRBV5-6 and TRBJ2-7; 9 nucleotides agree with TRBD1. The ends lost 3 bases at V and 1 base at J; junction bases unmatched: 11. Germline V CDR1 and CDR2: SGHDT, YYEEEE. This CDR3 region has 17 residues. DNA for the CDR3: TGTGCCAGCAGCTCTAGATTCGGACAGGGGTTTTCCTACGAGCAGTACTTC. Amino acid sequence: CASSSRFGQGFSYEQYF.

The chain joins TRBV5-1 to TRBJ1-1, with 9 bases matching TRBD1. The CDR3 spans 13 residues. The germline V gene has CDR1 SGHRS and CDR2 YFSETQ. Germline trimming cut 0 bases from V and 11 bases from J; bases unmatched to any gene: 5. The CDR3 reads CASSLVGTGWAFF. The CDR3 region has the DNA TGCGCCAGCAGCTTGGTTGGGACAGGGTGGGCTTTCTTT. Looking up the rest from reference TRBV5-1 and TRBJ1-1 gives the full variable domain: KAGVTQTPRYLIKTRGQQVTLSCSPISGHRSVSWYQQTPGQGLQFLFEYFSETQRNKGNFPGRFSGRQFSNSRSEMNVSTLELGDSALYLCASSLVGTGWAFFGQGTRLTVV.

The CDR3 here is CASSIVSGQGGWQPQHF. CDR3 DNA: TGTGCCAGTAGTATAGTTTCCGGACAGGGAGGGTGGCAGCCCCAGCATTTT. The genes are TRBV19 and TRBJ1-5; 8 bases are shared with TRBD1. Germline lookup yields CDR1 LNHDA and CDR2 SQIVND (reference sequence). Losses at the gene ends were 1 base for V and 7 bases for J; bases not matched to a gene: 12. The CDR3 is 17 amino acids.

This chain links TRBV2 with TRBJ1-1; TRBD1 is a possible D gene (6 bases). V gave up 4 bases and J gave up 3 bases, with 12 bases separating them. CDR1 and CDR2 (germline): SNHLY, FYNNEI. The CDR3 is 14 amino acids. This chain's CDR3 is CASSGQGSYTEAFF. The CDR3, as DNA: TGTGCCAGCAGTGGCCAGGGGTCGTACACTGAAGCTTTCTTT.

This clone was observed a handful of times. DNA for the CDR3: TGTGCCAGAGGGGCCCAGGGGCAGGACTATGGCTACACCTTC. Translating gives CARGAQGQDYGYTF. The V gene is TRBV7-9, the J gene TRBJ1-2, with D possibly TRBD1 on 6 matching bases. Germline V gives CDR1 SEHNR, CDR2 FQNEAQ (reference sequence). The V end was cut by 9 bases, the J end by 3 bases, with 17 bases between. The CDR3 length is 14 residues.

This clone has only one observation. The chain combines TRBV4-1 with TRBJ2-1, with TRBD1 as a possible D gene (5 bases). The CDR3 is 15 amino acids. V lost 0 bases and J lost 9, with 15 bases in between. Germline V lookup: CDR1 MGHRA, CDR2 YSYEKL. The CDR3 DNA is TGCGCCAGCAGCCAAGAAGGGGCTAGAGGTGTTGAGCAGTTCTTC. Translating it yields CASSQEGARGVEQFF.

This clone was found a few times. CDR3 residues: CASSQVRAKGAEAFF. CDR3 nucleotides: TGTGCCAGCAGCCAAGTCCGAGCCAAGGGGGCTGAAGCTTTCTTT. The chain recombines TRBV3-1 (or the pseudogene TRBV3-2) with TRBJ1-1, with D possibly being TRBD1 (6 bases). From germline, CDR1 is LGHDT and CDR2 YNNKEL (reference sequence). The CDR3 runs 15 residues. The germline V and J ends were trimmed by 1 base and 6 bases, with 15 bases remaining between them.

This rearrangement joins TRBV27 to TRBJ2-5, with 11 bases aligning to TRBD2. The CDR3 covers 15 residues. J was trimmed by 3 bases and V by 11 bases; bases with no gene match: 11. Germline V gene sequence: CDR1 MNHEY, CDR2 SMNVEV (reference sequence). The CDR3 loop reads CAGLNKTSGEETQYF. Written as DNA, the CDR3 is TGTGCCGGCCTCAATAAGACTAGCGGGGAAGAGACCCAGTACTTC.

This clone was seen just once. The J gene is TRBJ1-4, the V gene TRBV18; 7 bases fit TRBD1. Germline V CDR1 and CDR2: KGHSH, LQKENI. J gave up 0 bases and V 5 bases, and 12 bases lay outside the gene matches. CDR3 length: 18 residues. CDR3 sequence: CASSLDRPGFATNEKLFF. CDR3 in DNA: TGTGCCAGCTCATTGGACAGGCCGGGCTTTGCAACTAATGAAAAACTGTTTTTT.

The V and J genes are TRBV7-9 and TRBJ2-1; 8 nucleotides line up with TRBD1. V lost 1 base, J lost 13 bases, and 9 bases stayed unmatched. The CDR3 runs 14 residues. Looked up from germline, CDR1 is SEHNR and CDR2 is FQNEAQ (reference sequence). The CDR3 spells CASSLVRQGAVQFF. The CDR3 DNA is TGTGCCAGCAGCTTAGTTAGGCAGGGGGCCGTTCAGTTCTTC. The variable domain in full, completed from reference TRBV7-9 and TRBJ2-1, reads DTGVSQNPRHKITKRGQNVTFRCDPISEHNRLYWYRQTLGQGPEFLTYFQNEAQLEKSRLLSDRFSAERPKGSFSTLEIQRTEQGDSAMYLCASSLVRQGAVQFFGPGTRLTVL.

This clone is a singleton in its sample. The CDR3, as DNA: TGTGCCAGCAGTGAAGATTGGGTGGGGGGGTGGCAAGAGACCCAGTACTTC. Its translation is CASSEDWVGGWQETQYF. The rearrangement uses TRBV6-1 and TRBJ2-5, with 7 bases aligning to TRBD2. CDR1 and CDR2 (germline): MNHNS, SASEGT. J was trimmed by 2 bases and V by 1 base; bases with no gene match: 10. The CDR3 consists of 17 residues.

V usage is TRBV9 and J usage is TRBJ2-3; D perhaps matches TRBD2 (5 bases). The CDR3 contains 12 residues. The ends were cut back, 4 bases at V and 8 bases at J, with 11 bases in the middle. Looked up from germline, CDR1 is SGDLS and CDR2 is YYNGEE. DNA of the CDR3: TGTGCCAGCAGCTACAACCGGGGTACGCAGTATTTT. It is translated as CASSYNRGTQYF.

The chain uses TRBV10-2 and TRBJ1-3; TRBD1 aligns across 7 bases. CDR1 and CDR2 (germline): WSHSY, SAAADI. The trim removed 7 bases at V and 0 bases at J, leaving 6 bases unmatched. The CDR3 spans 15 residues. Here the CDR3 reads CASTGDSHSGNTIYF. As DNA, the CDR3 is TGCGCCAGCACTGGGGACAGTCACTCTGGAAACACCATATATTTT.

This clone appeared once. The chain links TRBV10-1 to TRBJ2-1; no firm D call. V was pared by 4 bases and J by 5 bases, with 6 bases between. The CDR3 has 12 amino acids. CDR1 and CDR2 from the germline V gene are WNHNN and SYGVQD (reference sequence). The CDR3 nucleotides are TGCGCCAGCAGTGGACAAAACAATGAGCAGTTCTTC. Protein: CASSGQNNEQFF.

V is TRBV7-2 and J is TRBJ2-3; D is perhaps TRBD2 (5 bases). V shed 5 bases and J shed 0 bases, with 12 bases lying between them. This CDR3 has 15 amino acids. Germline assignment: CDR1 SGHTA and CDR2 FQGNSA. In DNA, the CDR3 is TGTGCCAGCAGCCAACTAGAGACTAGCACAGATACGCAGTATTTT. It specifies CASSQLETSTDTQYF.

The chain recombines TRBV9 with TRBJ1-2, with 7 positions matching TRBD1. The CDR3 sequence is 13 residues long. Per the germline V gene, CDR1 is SGDLS and CDR2 is YYNGEE. Germline trimming cut 3 bases from V and 5 bases from J; bases unmatched to any gene: 4. In DNA, the CDR3 is TGTGCCAGCAGCGCCCCAGGGGGATATGGCTACACCTTC. It is translated as CASSAPGGYGYTF.

This rearrangement joins TRBV6-2 or TRBV6-3 to TRBJ2-3, with D perhaps matching TRBD1 (5 bases). Looked up from germline, CDR1 is MNHEY and CDR2 is SVGEGT. The V end lost 5 bases, the J end lost 3 bases, and 18 bases lay between the germline ends. The CDR3 has 16 amino acids. The CDR3 reads CASSPQGRSLTDTQYF. The CDR3 DNA reads TGTGCCAGCAGTCCCCAGGGCCGCAGCCTGACAGATACGCAGTATTTT.